The T cell receptor beta chain described here comes from a study of identical twins. The CDR3 has 15 residues. CDR1 and CDR2 from the germline V gene are DFQATT and SNEGSKA (reference sequence). V lost 1 base and J lost 2, with 12 bases in between. This clonotype was seen many times. MiXCR, applied by TCRdb to the 5' RACE reads, yields one record per CDR3 protein. This table has about 150,000 distinct CDR3 sequences, roughly 3.2% appearing once. The clonotype was recovered from a man aged 18 to 35 in good health. The V gene is TRBV20-1, the J gene TRBJ1-5, with D hard to call. The specimen sequenced was memory T cells sorted from blood. CDR3 protein: CSARGVETRNQPQHF. The CDR3 bases are TGCAGTGCTAGAGGGGTCGAGACACGCAATCAGCCCCAGCATTTT.